The source of this TCR beta chain is a study of CD8+ T cells in alopecia areata. The germline V gene encodes CDR1 MNHEY and CDR2 SMNVEV (reference sequence). The CDR3 is made up of 13 amino acids. RNA was isolated and reverse transcribed to cDNA, the sequencing template. Clones were sequenced by immunoSEQ multiplex PCR, and TCRdb holds only the in-frame ones, with some missing. There are roughly 250,000 clones in the sample; around two thirds occur only once, and approximately 1.2% lies in the top ten. General study results and limits: Patients displayed less clarity in TCR sharing than mice, a finding possibly related to HLA.

Turning to this clone: What it binds is unknown.

The sequence was obtained from a human donor with alopecia areata. The chain is built from TRBV27 and TRBJ2-5, with D tentatively TRBD2 (5 bases). The DNA end is more similar to TRBJ2-7, so the J call may be wrong. The starting material was CD4+ T cells sorted from blood, obtained at week 0. The CDR3 protein is CASRDGDSYEQYF. The CDR3 DNA reads as TGTGCCAGCAGAGACGGGGACTCCTACGAGCAGTACTTC.